This TCR beta chain was identified during a study of CD8+CD57+ T cells in acquired aplastic anemia. Overall study context: On average, sorted CD4+ and CD8+ cells gave approximately 3.5 ug of DNA. Findings and caveats of the study: Overlap between patients and controls comprised almost 30 CD8+ CDR3 sequences.

The CDR3 covers 13 residues. The V end lost 5 bases, the J end lost 0 bases, and 5 bases lay between the germline ends. The germline CDR1 and CDR2 sequences are SNHLY and FYNNEI. The use of genomic DNA as template underpinned the TCR beta VDJ and CDR3 profiling. TCRdb re-analysed the reads in MiXCR, keeping a single row per CDR3 protein. This sample has more than 70,000 distinct CDR3 sequences, with approximately 70% found just once. All sequencing subjects had displayed CD8+CD57+ cell expansion on flow cytometry. The diagnosis in all patients was severe acquired aplastic anemia. Blood came from patients not yet given any therapy. In regard to this clonotype: The antigen is not known.

Material for sequencing was sorted CD4+, CD8+, or CD8+CD57+ T cells (not recorded which) from PBMCs. The chain recombines TRBV2 with TRBJ1-3; D unclear. The receptor was derived from a human donor with aplastic anemia. The CDR3 region has the DNA TGTGCCAGCAGTACGGACTCTGGAAACACCATATATTTT. Its translation is CASSTDSGNTIYF.